This TCR beta chain was obtained from a study of cytomegalovirus exposure and HLA in healthy donors. Trimming removed 5 bases at V and 6 bases at J, with 12 bases between. Germline V lookup: CDR1 SGDLS, CDR2 YYNGEE. This CDR3 has 14 amino acids. This PCR relied on a set of 60 Vbeta primers and 13 Jbeta primers. Here immunoSEQ multiplex PCR was the method, and the copy in TCRdb shows in-frame clones only, minus some. Among about 110,000 clones listed, roughly 80% were seen once. Sequenced material: PBMCs. The chain has TRBV9 and TRBJ1-6, with D possibly being TRBD1 (5 bases). The TCR originated in a man in his fifties in good health and CMV-seronegative. The CDR3 region has the DNA TGTGCCAGCAGGGCGGGGACTGCTAATTCACCCCTCCACTTT. This encodes CASRAGTANSPLHF.